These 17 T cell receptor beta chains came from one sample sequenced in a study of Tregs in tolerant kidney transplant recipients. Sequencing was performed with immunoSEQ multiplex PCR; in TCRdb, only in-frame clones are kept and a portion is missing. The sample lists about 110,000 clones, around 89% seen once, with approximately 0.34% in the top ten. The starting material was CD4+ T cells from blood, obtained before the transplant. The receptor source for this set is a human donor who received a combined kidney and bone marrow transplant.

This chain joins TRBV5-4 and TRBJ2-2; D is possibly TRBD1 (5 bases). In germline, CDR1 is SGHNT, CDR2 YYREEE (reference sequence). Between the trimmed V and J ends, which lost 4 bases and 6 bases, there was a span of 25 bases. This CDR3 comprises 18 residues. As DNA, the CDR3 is TGTGCCAGCAGCCCGAGACAGTCAGTATTTTCGGGTGCCGGGGAGCTGTTTTTT. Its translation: CASSPRQSVFSGAGELFF. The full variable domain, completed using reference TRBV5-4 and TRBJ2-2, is ETGVTQSPTHLIKTRGQQVTLRCSSQSGHNTVSWYQQALGQGPQFIFQYYREEENGRGNFPPRFSGLQFPNYSSELNVNALELDDSALYLCASSPRQSVFSGAGELFFGEGSRLTVL.

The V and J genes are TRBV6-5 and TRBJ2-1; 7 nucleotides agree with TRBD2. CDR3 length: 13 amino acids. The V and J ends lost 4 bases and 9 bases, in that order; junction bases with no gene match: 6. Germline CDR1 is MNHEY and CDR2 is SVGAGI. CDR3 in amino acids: CASSLGGWREQFF. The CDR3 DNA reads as TGTGCCAGCAGTTTGGGGGGGTGGCGTGAGCAGTTCTTC.

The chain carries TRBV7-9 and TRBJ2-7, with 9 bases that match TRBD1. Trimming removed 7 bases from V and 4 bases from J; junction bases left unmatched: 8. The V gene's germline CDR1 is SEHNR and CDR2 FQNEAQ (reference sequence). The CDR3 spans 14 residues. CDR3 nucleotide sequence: TGTGCCAGCACCGAGACAGGGGGATTATACGAGCAGTACTTC. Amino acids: CASTETGGLYEQYF.

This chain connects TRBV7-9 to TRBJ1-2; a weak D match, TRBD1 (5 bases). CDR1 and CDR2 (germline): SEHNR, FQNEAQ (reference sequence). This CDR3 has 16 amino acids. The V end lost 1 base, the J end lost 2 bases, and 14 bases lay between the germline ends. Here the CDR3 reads CASSLGSGRENYGYTF. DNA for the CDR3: TGTGCCAGCAGCTTAGGGTCCGGCAGGGAAAACTATGGCTACACCTTC.

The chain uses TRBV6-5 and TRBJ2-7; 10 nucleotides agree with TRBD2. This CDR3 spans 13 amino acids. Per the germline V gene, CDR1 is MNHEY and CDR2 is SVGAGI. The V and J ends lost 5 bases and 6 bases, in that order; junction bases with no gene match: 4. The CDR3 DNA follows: TGTGCCAGCAGTACTAGCGGGGCAGGCGAGCAGTACTTC. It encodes CASSTSGAGEQYF.

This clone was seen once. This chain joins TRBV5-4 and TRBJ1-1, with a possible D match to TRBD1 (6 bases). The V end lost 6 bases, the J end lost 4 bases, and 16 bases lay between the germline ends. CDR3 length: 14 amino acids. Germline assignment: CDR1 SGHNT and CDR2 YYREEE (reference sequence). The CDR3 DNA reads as TGTGCCAGCACCGTAGGGGGGGCGGGCACTGAAGCTTTCTTT. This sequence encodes CASTVGGAGTEAFF.

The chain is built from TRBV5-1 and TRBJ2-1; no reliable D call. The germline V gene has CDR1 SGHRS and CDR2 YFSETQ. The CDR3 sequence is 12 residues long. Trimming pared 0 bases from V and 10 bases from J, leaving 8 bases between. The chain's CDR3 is CASSLVGLEQFF. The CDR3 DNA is TGCGCCAGCAGCTTGGTTGGCCTCGAGCAGTTCTTC.

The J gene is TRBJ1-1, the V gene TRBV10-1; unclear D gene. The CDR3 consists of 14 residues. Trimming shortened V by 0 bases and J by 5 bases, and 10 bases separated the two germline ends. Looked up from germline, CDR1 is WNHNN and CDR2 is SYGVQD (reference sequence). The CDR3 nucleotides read TGCGCCAGCAGTGAGTCCCCCCGCGGTACTGAAGCTTTCTTT. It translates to CASSESPRGTEAFF.

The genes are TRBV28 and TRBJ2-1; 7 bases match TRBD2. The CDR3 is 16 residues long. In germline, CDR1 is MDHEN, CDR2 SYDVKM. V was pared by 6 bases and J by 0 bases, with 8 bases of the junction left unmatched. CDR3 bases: TGTGCCAGCAGCGCGCAACTAGCGCACTCCTACAATGAGCAGTTCTTC. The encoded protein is CASSAQLAHSYNEQFF.

The CDR3 DNA reads TGCGCCAGCAGCTTGGGTGCGGGGTTAGAAGAGACCCAGTACTTC. The encoded protein is CASSLGAGLEETQYF. The V and J genes are TRBV5-1 and TRBJ2-5; tentative D call: TRBD2 (6 bases). Trimming left V 0 bases short and J 3 bases short, with 12 bases between. Germline values: CDR1 SGHRS, CDR2 YFSETQ. This CDR3 contains 15 residues.

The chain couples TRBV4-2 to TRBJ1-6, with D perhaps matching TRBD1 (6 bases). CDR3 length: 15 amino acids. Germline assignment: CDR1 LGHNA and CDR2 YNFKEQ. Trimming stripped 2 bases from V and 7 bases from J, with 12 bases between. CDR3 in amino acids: CASSQRTEGNSPLHF. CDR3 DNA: TGTGCCAGCAGCCAAAGGACAGAGGGGAATTCACCCCTCCACTTT.

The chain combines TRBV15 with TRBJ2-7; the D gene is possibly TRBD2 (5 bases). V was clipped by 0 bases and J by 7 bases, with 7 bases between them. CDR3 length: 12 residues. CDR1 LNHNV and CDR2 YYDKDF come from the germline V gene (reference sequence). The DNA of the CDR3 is TGTGCCACCAGCAGAGACCCGGGAGAGCAGTACTTC. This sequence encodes CATSRDPGEQYF.

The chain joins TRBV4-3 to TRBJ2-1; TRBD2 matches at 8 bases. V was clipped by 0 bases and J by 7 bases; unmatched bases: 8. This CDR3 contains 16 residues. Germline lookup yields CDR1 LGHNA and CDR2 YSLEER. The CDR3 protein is CASSQDKAGVWNEQFF. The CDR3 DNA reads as TGCGCCAGCAGCCAAGATAAAGCGGGAGTATGGAATGAGCAGTTCTTC.

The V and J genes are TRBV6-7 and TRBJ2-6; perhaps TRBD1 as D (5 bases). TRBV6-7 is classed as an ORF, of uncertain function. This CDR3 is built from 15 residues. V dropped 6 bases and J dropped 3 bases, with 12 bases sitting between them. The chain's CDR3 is CASSRATVGANVLTF. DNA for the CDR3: TGTGCCAGCAGCCGAGCGACAGTTGGGGCCAACGTCCTGACTTTC.

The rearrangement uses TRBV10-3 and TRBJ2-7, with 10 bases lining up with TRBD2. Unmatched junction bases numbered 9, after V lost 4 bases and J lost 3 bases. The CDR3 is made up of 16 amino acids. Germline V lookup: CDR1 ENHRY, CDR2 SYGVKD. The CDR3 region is CAISAVERGGSYEQYF. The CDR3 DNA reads TGTGCCATCAGTGCTGTCGAGCGGGGGGGAAGCTACGAGCAGTACTTC.

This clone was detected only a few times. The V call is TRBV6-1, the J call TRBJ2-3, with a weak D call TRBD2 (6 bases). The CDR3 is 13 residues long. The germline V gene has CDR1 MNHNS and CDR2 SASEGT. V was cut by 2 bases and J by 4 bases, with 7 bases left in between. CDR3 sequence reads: CASSEPGADTQYF. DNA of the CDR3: TGTGCCAGCAGTGAACCGGGAGCAGATACGCAGTATTTT.

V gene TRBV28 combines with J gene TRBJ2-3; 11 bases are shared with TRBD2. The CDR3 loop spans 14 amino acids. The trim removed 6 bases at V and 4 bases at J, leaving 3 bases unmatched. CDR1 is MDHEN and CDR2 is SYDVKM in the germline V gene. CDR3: CASSGTSGSDTQYF. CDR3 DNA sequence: TGTGCCAGCAGCGGGACTAGCGGTTCAGATACGCAGTATTTT.